The sequence of this TCR beta chain was determined in a study of T cell repertoires in cytomegalovirus infection. Looking at the study overall: HLA-C-restricted CMV epitopes, recently identified, and well-studied HLA-B-restricted ones were used by the study. TCR beta signatures that were public indicated CMV infection and matching HLA type. Regarding the study as a whole: HLA-C-restricted CMV clonotypes gave the most frequent clonotype in two of eight donors. Accumulated public TCR beta family frequency recognized individuals carrying CMV together with the relevant HLA.

This clonotype was recorded a few times. Its matching antigen is unknown. TCRdb re-analysed the reads in MiXCR, keeping a single row per CDR3 protein. Among hundreds of thousands of distinct CDR3 sequences listed, about a third were seen once. The ends were cut back, 3 bases at V and 3 bases at J, with 6 bases in the middle. This CDR3 spans 13 amino acids. CDR1 MNHEY and CDR2 SMNVEV come from the germline V gene (reference sequence). Specimen: cultured CD8+ T cells from PBMCs, collected from culture after CMV antigen stimulation. This receptor was obtained from a human donor in good health (CMV status not recorded). Some clones in this sample may be carry-over from other donors' samples. This rearrangement joins TRBV27 to TRBJ2-1; unclear D gene. CDR3 sequence: CASSFPDYNEQFF. The CDR3 coding sequence is TGTGCCAGCAGTTTCCCTGACTACAATGAGCAGTTCTTC.